This T cell receptor beta chain was sequenced for a study of blood T cell repertoires in COVID-19. The CDR3 is 13 amino acids. V lost 1 base, J lost 7 bases, and 10 bases lay in between. Germline CDR1 reads SNHLY; CDR2 reads FYNNEI. TCRdb's table, derived via immunoSEQ multiplex PCR, lists solely in-frame clones and lacks some. This sample carries approximately 140,000 clones, roughly 80% of them seen once, and the ten largest clones take around a sixth. The sequenced material came from peripheral blood. The V and J genes are TRBV2 and TRBJ1-2; D possibly corresponds to TRBD1 (6 bases). This TCR came from a man in his fifties with acute or convalescent COVID-19. The CDR3 loop is CASSEGPGAGYTF. In DNA form, the CDR3 reads TGTGCCAGCAGTGAAGGGCCAGGGGCTGGCTACACCTTC.